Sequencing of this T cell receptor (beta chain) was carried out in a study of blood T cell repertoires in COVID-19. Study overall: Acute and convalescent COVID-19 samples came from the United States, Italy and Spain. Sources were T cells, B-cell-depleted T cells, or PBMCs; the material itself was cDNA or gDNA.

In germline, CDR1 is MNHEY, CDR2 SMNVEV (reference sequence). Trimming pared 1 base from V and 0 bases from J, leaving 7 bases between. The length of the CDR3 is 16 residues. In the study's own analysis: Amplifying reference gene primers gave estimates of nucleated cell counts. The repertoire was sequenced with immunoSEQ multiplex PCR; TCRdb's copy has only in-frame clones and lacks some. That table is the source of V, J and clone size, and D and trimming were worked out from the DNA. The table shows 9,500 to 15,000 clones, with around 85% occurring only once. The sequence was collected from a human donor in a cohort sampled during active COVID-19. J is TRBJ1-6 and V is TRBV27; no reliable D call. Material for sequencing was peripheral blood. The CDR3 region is CASSLFGSSYNSPLHF. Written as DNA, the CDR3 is TGTGCCAGCAGTTTATTTGGGAGCTCCTATAATTCACCCCTCCACTTT.